This TCR beta chain was identified during a study of blood T cells in healthy people across ages. The use of a sample-barcoded 5' primer and a J-beta primer mix characterized a second PCR of roughly 6 to 12 cycles. CDR3-containing paired-end reads numbered at least 2.5 million in each sample. TCRdb used MiXCR to reprocess the 5' RACE reads, holding one entry per CDR3 protein. This repertoire shows some 780,000 distinct CDR3 sequences, around 50% found once; its top ten account for roughly 25%. There are 17 residues in the CDR3. Between the trimmed V and J ends, which lost 0 bases and 3 bases, there was a span of 15 bases. Germline CDR1 SGHNT, CDR2 YENEEA.

The chain recombines TRBV11-3 with TRBJ2-4; D is perhaps TRBD1 (6 bases). The sequence derives from a man aged 35 to 55 in good health. Source material: blood. The CDR3 bases are TGTGCCAGCAGCTTAGATCCCCAGGGGCTGGGCAAAAACATTCAGTACTTC. Translating it yields CASSLDPQGLGKNIQYF.